The 17 T cell receptor beta chains reported below all come from one sample, sequenced in a study of cytomegalovirus exposure and HLA in healthy donors. Vbeta (60) and Jbeta (13) primers were used in the PCR. Here immunoSEQ multiplex PCR was the method, and the copy in TCRdb shows in-frame clones only, minus some. Of over 150,000 clones in the sample, 75% to 85% are singletons; the top ten hold under 0.85%. The sequencing sample was made of PBMCs. The source of these receptors is a boy younger than 18 in good health and CMV-seronegative.

The chain has TRBV5-4 and TRBJ1-3, with D unresolved. V was trimmed by 1 base and J by 4 bases, leaving 12 bases between them. Germline CDR1 is SGHNT and CDR2 is YYREEE (reference sequence). This CDR3 comprises 15 residues. CDR3 protein: CASSLFSGYGNTIYF. CDR3 DNA: TGTGCCAGCAGCTTGTTTTCGGGGTACGGAAACACCATATATTTT. Filled out from reference TRBV5-4 and TRBJ1-3, the complete variable domain reads ETGVTQSPTHLIKTRGQQVTLRCSSQSGHNTVSWYQQALGQGPQFIFQYYREEENGRGNFPPRFSGLQFPNYSSELNVNALELDDSALYLCASSLFSGYGNTIYFGEGSWLTVV.

DNA of the CDR3: TGCGCCAGCAGCCAATCAGAGGGTTTTAGAGTAGCAGATACGCAGTATTTT. Amino acid sequence: CASSQSEGFRVADTQYF. The V and J genes are TRBV4-3 and TRBJ2-3, with D maybe TRBD2 (5 bases). Germline CDR1 and CDR2: LGHNA and YSLEER. V lost 2 bases and J lost 4, with 19 bases in between. This CDR3 has 17 amino acids.

This clone appeared a single time. This chain joins TRBV5-1 and TRBJ1-2; D is possibly TRBD1 (5 bases). The V and J ends lost 7 bases and 6 bases respectively, with 13 bases between them. The CDR3 covers 12 residues. Germline CDR1 reads SGHRS; CDR2 reads YFSETQ. The CDR3 spells CASGGTWDGYTF. CDR3 DNA sequence: TGCGCCAGCGGGGGGACTTGGGATGGCTACACCTTC.

There are a few counts of this clone. This chain joins TRBV27 and TRBJ2-3; 8 bases agree with TRBD2. V dropped 0 bases and J dropped 10; count of bases not matched to a gene: 15. Germline CDR1 MNHEY, CDR2 SMNVEV (reference sequence). The CDR3 runs 17 residues. In nucleotides, the CDR3 is TGTGCCAGCAGTTTATCATTGGATAGCGGGATTACGGTGGCGCAGTATTTT. Translating it yields CASSLSLDSGITVAQYF.

CDR3: CAISGRQGTDTQYF. CDR3 DNA: TGTGCCATCAGTGGAAGACAGGGGACAGATACGCAGTATTTT. V gene TRBV10-3 combines with J gene TRBJ2-3, with 8 bases fitting TRBD1. Germline V gene data show CDR1 as ENHRY and CDR2 as SYGVKD. V dropped 4 bases and J dropped 3; count of bases not matched to a gene: 3. The CDR3 runs to 14 residues.

This rearrangement joins TRBV11-2 to TRBJ1-2; the match to TRBD1 covers 7 bases. This CDR3 is 15 amino acids long. V shed 4 bases, J shed 8 bases, and the junction held 13 bases outside the gene matches. Germline V gene lookup returns CDR1 SGHAT and CDR2 FQNNGV. The CDR3 protein is CASSSNRGDFQGYTF. The CDR3 bases are TGTGCCAGCAGCTCCAACAGGGGCGACTTCCAAGGCTACACCTTC. Together with reference TRBV11-2 and TRBJ1-2, the CDR3 gives the full variable domain: EAGVAQSPRYKIIEKRQSVAFWCNPISGHATLYWYQQILGQGPKLLIQFQNNGVVDDSQLPKDRFSAERLKGVDSTLKIQPAKLEDSAVYLCASSSNRGDFQGYTFGSGTRLTVV.

In regard to this clone: A read error may produce the germline difference seen at one junction end. CDR3: CASSLGRSSYNEQFF. CDR3 nucleotides: TGTGCCAGCAGTTTAGGGCGGAGCTCCTACAATGAGCAGTTCTTC. The chain employs TRBV13 and TRBJ2-1, with D unclear. CDR1 PRHDT and CDR2 FYEKMQ come from the germline V gene (reference sequence). This CDR3 has 15 residues.

As concerns this clone: At one of its ends the junction is not consistent with the germline gene, which may arise from a read error. The rearrangement joins TRBV5-1 to TRBJ2-7; 7 bases map to TRBD1. Germline CDR1 reads SGHRS; CDR2 reads YFSETQ. The CDR3 runs to 16 residues. The CDR3 sequence: CASSSSPDRNIYGQYF. CDR3 DNA: TGCGCCAGCAGCTCCTCCCCGGACAGGAATATCTACGGGCAGTACTTC.

CDR3 nucleotides: TGTGCCAGTAGTACCCCGTACACGTTTTCCACAAACACTGAAGCTTTCTTT. The encoded protein is CASSTPYTFSTNTEAFF. The V and J genes are TRBV19 and TRBJ1-1; D gene unclear. V shed 4 bases and J shed 2 bases, with 20 bases lying between them. CDR3 length: 17 residues. The germline V gene encodes CDR1 LNHDA and CDR2 SQIVND (reference sequence).

The rearrangement joins TRBV18 to TRBJ1-1; 8 nucleotides align to TRBD1. With V trimmed by 4 bases and J by 10 bases, 5 bases remained unmatched. The CDR3 totals 12 residues. Germline loops: CDR1 KGHSH, CDR2 LQKENI. In DNA form, the CDR3 reads TGTGCCAGCTCACTTGATGACAGGGGAGCTTTCTTT. Translated, it gives CASSLDDRGAFF.

The chain is built from TRBV19 and TRBJ1-4, with TRBD1 matching 7 bases. Germline V gives CDR1 LNHDA, CDR2 SQIVND (reference sequence). The CDR3 loop spans 16 amino acids. With V trimmed by 3 bases and J by 5 bases, 9 bases remained unmatched. This CDR3 reads CASSMLAGTVNEKLFF. The CDR3 nucleotides read TGTGCCAGTAGTATGTTAGCGGGGACAGTCAATGAAAAACTGTTTTTT. The complete variable domain, with remaining parts taken from reference TRBV19 and TRBJ1-4, reads DGGITQSPKYLFRKEGQNVTLSCEQNLNHDAMYWYRQDPGQGLRLIYYSQIVNDFQKGDIAEGYSVSREKKESFPLTVTSAQKNPTAFYLCASSMLAGTVNEKLFFGSGTQLSVL.

The CDR3 reads CASSPGTGSNEQFF. As DNA, the CDR3 is TGTGCCAGCTCACCCGGGACAGGGAGTAATGAGCAGTTCTTC. The chain links TRBV18 to TRBJ2-1, with 9 bases aligning to TRBD1. Germline V CDR1 and CDR2: KGHSH, LQKENI. Losses at the gene ends were 3 bases for V and 7 bases for J; bases not matched to a gene: 4. The CDR3 has 14 residues.

The chain joins TRBV19 to TRBJ2-7; the D gene is possibly TRBD1 (6 bases). Germline-derived CDR1 and CDR2 are LNHDA and SQIVND (reference sequence). Trimming cost V 4 bases and J 1 base, with 11 bases left between them. The CDR3 has 14 amino acids. This CDR3 reads CASSNRDSSYEQYF. CDR3 DNA sequence: TGTGCCAGTAGTAACAGGGATTCTTCCTACGAGCAGTACTTC.

J is TRBJ2-4 and V is TRBV6-1; TRBD2 is a possible D gene (5 bases). The CDR3 sequence is 14 residues long. Germline V gene data show CDR1 as MNHNS and CDR2 as SASEGT. Trimming stripped 9 bases from V and 0 bases from J, with 12 bases between. The CDR3 is CASDPGLAKNIQYF. CDR3 in DNA: TGTGCCAGTGATCCGGGGTTAGCCAAAAACATTCAGTACTTC.

The chain joins TRBV7-9 to TRBJ2-5; 9 bases fit TRBD1. The DNA end lines up better with TRBJ2-7; the J call may be wrong. The CDR3 totals 15 residues. Germline V gene lookup returns CDR1 SEHNR and CDR2 FQNEAQ (reference sequence). CDR3 loop: CASSPRDRDSYEQYF. The CDR3, as DNA: TGTGCCAGCAGCCCCCGGGACAGGGACTCCTACGAGCAGTACTTC.

The CDR3 nucleotides read TGTGCCAGCAGCCCAGGGACAGCCCCCGGGGAGAACACTGAAGCTTTCTTT. Its translation is CASSPGTAPGENTEAFF. The chain uses TRBV7-8 and TRBJ1-1, with 7 bases aligning to TRBD1. Trimming cost V 5 bases and J 1 base; bases outside gene matches: 13. Looked up from germline, CDR1 is SGHVS and CDR2 is FQNEAQ. The CDR3 runs 17 residues.

The chain couples TRBV11-1 to TRBJ2-7; 7 bases fit TRBD1. J was trimmed by 0 bases and V by 5 bases; bases with no gene match: 7. Germline loops: CDR1 SGHAT, CDR2 FQDESV (reference sequence). The CDR3 is 15 amino acids. The DNA for the CDR3 is TGTGCCAGCAGCGACGGGACAGTGGCCTCCTACGAGCAGTACTTC. Its protein is CASSDGTVASYEQYF.